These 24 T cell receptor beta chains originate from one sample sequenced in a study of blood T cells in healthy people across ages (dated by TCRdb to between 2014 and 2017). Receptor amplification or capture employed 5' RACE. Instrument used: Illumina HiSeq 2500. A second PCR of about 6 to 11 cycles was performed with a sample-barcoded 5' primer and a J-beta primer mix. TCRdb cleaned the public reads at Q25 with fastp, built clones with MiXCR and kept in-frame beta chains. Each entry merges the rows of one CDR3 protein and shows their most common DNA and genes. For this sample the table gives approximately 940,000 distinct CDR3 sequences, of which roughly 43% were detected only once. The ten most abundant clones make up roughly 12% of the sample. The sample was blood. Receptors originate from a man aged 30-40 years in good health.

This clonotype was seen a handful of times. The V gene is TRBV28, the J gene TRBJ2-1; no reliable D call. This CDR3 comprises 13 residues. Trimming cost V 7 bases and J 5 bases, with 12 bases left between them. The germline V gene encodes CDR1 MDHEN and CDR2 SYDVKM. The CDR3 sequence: CASTVARHNEQFF. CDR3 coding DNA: TGTGCCAGCACAGTTGCGCGTCACAATGAGCAGTTCTTC.

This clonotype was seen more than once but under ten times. CDR3 nucleotide sequence: TGTGCCAGCAGTGAATCTAAGAGGGGGAGCAGTTCACCCCTCCACTTT. The encoded protein is CASSESKRGSSSPLHF. The chain recombines TRBV25-1 with TRBJ1-6; tentatively, D is TRBD1 (6 bases). Germline lookup yields CDR1 MGHDK and CDR2 SYGVNS. The CDR3 is 16 amino acids. Trimming shortened V by 1 base and J by 9 bases, and 16 bases separated the two germline ends.

CDR3 DNA: TGTGCCAGCAGCACTCGAACGGGGGAGACCCAGTACTTC. It yields the protein CASSTRTGETQYF. The rearrangement uses TRBV9 and TRBJ2-5; TRBD2 is a possible D gene (5 bases). The germline V and J ends were trimmed by 4 bases and 5 bases, with 12 bases remaining between them. CDR1 is SGDLS, CDR2 YYNGEE, per germline. There are 13 residues in the CDR3.

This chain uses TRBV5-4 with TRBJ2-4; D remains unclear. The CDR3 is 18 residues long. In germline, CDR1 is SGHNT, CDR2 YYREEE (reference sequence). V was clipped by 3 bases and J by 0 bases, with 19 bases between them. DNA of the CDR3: TGTGCCAGCAGCTCACGAGCGTCGAACCAGCAAGCCAAAAACATTCAGTACTTC. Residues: CASSSRASNQQAKNIQYF.

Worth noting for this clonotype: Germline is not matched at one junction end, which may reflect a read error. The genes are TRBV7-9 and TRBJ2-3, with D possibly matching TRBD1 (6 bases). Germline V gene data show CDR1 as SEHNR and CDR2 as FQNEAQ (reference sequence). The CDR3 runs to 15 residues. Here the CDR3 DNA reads TGTGCCGGCAGCCCGACCGGGACATCAACAGATACGCAGTATTTT. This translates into CAGSPTGTSTDTQYF.

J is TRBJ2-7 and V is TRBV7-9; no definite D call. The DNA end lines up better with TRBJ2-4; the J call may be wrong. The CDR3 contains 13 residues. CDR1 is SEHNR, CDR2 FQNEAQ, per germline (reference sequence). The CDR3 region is CASSVVKENIQYF. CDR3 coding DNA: TGTGCCAGCAGCGTAGTGAAGGAAAACATTCAGTACTTC.

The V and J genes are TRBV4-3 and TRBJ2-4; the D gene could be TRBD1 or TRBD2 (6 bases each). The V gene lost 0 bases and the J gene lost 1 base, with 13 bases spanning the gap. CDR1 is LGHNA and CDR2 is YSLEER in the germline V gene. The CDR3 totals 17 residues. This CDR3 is CASSQDGGLAAKNIQYF. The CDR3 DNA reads TGCGCCAGCAGCCAAGATGGGGGGCTTGCGGCCAAAAACATTCAGTACTTC.

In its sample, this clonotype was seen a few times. CDR3 protein: CASSRQPPETQYF. CDR3 DNA: TGTGCCAGCAGTAGACAGCCCCCAGAGACCCAGTACTTC. The genes are TRBV6-6 and TRBJ2-5; weak D call: TRBD1 (5 bases). This CDR3 has 13 amino acids. V was clipped by 5 bases and J by 4 bases, with 11 bases between them. Germline V gene data show CDR1 as MNHNY and CDR2 as SVGAGI (reference sequence).

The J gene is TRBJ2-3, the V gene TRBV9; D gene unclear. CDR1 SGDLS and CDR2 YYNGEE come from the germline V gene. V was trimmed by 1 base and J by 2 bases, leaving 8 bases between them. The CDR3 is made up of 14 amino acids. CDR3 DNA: TGTGCCAGCAGCGTACTACGGGCCACAGATACGCAGTATTTT. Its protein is CASSVLRATDTQYF.

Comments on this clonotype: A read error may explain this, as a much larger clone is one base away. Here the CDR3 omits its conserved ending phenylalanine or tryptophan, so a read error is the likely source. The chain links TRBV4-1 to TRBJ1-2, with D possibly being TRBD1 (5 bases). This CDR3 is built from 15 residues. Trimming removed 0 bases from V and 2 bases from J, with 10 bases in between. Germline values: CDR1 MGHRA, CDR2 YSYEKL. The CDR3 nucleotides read TGCGCCAGCAGCCAAGACATTAACAGGAACTATGGCTACACCGTC. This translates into CASSQDINRNYGYTV.

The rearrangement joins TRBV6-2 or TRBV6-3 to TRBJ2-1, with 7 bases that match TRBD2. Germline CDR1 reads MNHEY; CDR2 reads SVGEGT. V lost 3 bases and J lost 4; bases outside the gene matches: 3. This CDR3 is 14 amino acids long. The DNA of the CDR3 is TGTGCCAGCAGTTATCAGCGGGGTTACAATGAGCAGTTCTTC. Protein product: CASSYQRGYNEQFF.

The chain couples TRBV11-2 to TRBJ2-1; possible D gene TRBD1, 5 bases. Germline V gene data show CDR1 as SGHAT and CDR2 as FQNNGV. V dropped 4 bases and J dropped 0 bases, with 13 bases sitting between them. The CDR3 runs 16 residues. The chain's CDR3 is CASSSQAGPSYNEQFF. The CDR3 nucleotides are TGTGCCAGCAGCTCCCAGGCAGGGCCCTCCTACAATGAGCAGTTCTTC.

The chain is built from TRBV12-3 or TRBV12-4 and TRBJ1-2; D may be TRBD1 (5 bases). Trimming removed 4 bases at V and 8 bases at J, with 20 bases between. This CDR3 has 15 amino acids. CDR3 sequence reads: CASSSHLEGLGGYTF. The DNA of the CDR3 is TGTGCCAGCAGTTCGCATTTGGAGGGGCTCGGGGGCTACACCTTC.

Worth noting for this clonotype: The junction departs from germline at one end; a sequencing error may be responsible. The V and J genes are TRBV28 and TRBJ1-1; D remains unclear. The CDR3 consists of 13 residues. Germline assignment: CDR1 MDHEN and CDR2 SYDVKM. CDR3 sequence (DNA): TGTGCCGGCAGTGCATACAGGAACACTGAAGCTTTCTTT. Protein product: CAGSAYRNTEAFF.

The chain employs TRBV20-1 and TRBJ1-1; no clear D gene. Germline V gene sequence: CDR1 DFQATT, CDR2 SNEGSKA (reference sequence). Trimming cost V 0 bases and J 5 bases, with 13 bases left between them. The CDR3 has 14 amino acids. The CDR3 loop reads CSARDAGVRTEAFF. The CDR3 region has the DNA TGCAGTGCTAGAGACGCTGGGGTACGGACTGAAGCTTTCTTT.

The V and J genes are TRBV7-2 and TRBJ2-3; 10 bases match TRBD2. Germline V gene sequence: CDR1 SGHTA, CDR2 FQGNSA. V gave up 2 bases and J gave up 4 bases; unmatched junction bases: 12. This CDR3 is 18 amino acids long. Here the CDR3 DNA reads TGTGCCAGCAGCTTATCAGGCTCTAGCGGGAGAGTGGCAGATACGCAGTATTTT. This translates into CASSLSGSSGRVADTQYF. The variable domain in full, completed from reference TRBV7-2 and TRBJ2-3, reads GAGVSQSPSNKVTEKGKDVELRCDPISGHTALYWYRQSLGQGLEFLIYFQGNSAPDKSGLPSDRFSAERTGGSVSTLTIQRTQQEDSAVYLCASSLSGSSGRVADTQYFGPGTRLTVL.

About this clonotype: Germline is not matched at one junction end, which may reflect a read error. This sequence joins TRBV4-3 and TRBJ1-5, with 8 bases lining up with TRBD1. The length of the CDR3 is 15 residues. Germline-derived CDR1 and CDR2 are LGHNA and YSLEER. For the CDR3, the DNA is TGCGCCAGCAGCCAAGATGGGGCAGGGGGCAAGCCTCAGCATTTT. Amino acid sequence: CASSQDGAGGKPQHF.

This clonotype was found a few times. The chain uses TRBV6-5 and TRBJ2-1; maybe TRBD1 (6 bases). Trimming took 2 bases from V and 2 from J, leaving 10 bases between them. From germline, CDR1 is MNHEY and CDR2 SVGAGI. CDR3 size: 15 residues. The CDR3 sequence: CASSYAQGTYNEQFF. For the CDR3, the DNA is TGTGCCAGCAGTTACGCACAGGGTACCTACAATGAGCAGTTCTTC.

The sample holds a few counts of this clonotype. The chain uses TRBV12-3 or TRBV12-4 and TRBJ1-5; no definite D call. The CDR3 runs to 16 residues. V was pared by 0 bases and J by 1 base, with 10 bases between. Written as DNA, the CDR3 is TGTGCCAGCAGTTTAGCGCTCGGCAGAAGCAATCAGCCCCAGCATTTT. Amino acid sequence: CASSLALGRSNQPQHF.

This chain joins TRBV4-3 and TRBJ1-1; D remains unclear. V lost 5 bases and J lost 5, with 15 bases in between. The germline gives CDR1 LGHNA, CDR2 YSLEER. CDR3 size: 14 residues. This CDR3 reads CASSNRITITEAFF. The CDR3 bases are TGCGCCAGCAGCAATAGGATTACTATAACTGAAGCTTTCTTT.

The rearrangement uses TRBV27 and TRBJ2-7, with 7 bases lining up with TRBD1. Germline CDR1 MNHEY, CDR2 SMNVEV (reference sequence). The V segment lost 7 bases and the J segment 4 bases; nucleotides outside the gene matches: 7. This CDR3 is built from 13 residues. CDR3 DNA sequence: TGTGCCAGCACCAGGACAGGCCTGTACGAGCAGTACTTC. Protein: CASTRTGLYEQYF.

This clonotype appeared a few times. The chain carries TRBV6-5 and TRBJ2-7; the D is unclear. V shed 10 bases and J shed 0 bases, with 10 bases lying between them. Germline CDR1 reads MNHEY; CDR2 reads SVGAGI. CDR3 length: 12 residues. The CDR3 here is CATRLNSYEQYF. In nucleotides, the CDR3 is TGTGCCACCAGACTGAACTCCTACGAGCAGTACTTC.

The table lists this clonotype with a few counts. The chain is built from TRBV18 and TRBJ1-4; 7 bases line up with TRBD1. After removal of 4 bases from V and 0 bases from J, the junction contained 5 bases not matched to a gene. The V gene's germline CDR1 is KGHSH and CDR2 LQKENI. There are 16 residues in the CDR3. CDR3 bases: TGTGCCAGCTCACTATCAACAGGGGCAACTAATGAAAAACTGTTTTTT. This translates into CASSLSTGATNEKLFF.

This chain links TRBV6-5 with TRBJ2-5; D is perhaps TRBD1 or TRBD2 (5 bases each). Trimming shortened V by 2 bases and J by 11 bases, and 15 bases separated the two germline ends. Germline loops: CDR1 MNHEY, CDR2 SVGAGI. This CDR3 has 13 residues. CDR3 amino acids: CASSYRQGWEQYF. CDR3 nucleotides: TGTGCCAGCAGTTACCGGCAGGGATGGGAGCAGTACTTC.